The 23 T cell receptor beta chains below all came from one sample that was sequenced in a study of CXCR3-negative and CXCR3-positive naive CD8 T cells. General study results and limits: TRB CDR3 hydrophobicity was greater in CXCR3-positive naive cells than in CXCR3-negative naive cells.

The authors prepared UMI-labeled TRB cDNA libraries by 5' RACE. Each CDR3 protein gets one entry in TCRdb, which reprocessed the 5' RACE reads and gives no DNA. The sample spans under 85,000 distinct CDR3 sequences; the ten largest clones claim about 0.7%. No antigen has been identified for these receptors. Sample: naive CXCR3+ CD8+ T cells from blood. The subset was: CD45RO-CCR7+CD27+CD95- naive CD8+ T cells expressing CXCR3 (TNR3+). These receptors all come from a human donor in good health. Some clones in this sample may be carry-over from other donors' samples.

This rearrangement joins TRBV7-8 to TRBJ2-7; TCRdb indicates TRBD1, and absent DNA this call remains unverified. The germline CDR1 and CDR2 sequences are SGHVS and FQNEAQ. This CDR3 region has 12 residues. This CDR3 reads CASSLERGRNEF.

This chain links TRBV7-6 with TRBJ1-1; TCRdb gives TRBD1 as the D gene, but with no DNA this cannot be confirmed. From germline, CDR1 is SGHVS and CDR2 FNYEAQ. There are 16 residues in the CDR3. The CDR3 reads CASSLGTGGETKRAFF.

This rearrangement joins TRBV12-3 or TRBV12-4 to TRBJ2-7; TCRdb proposes TRBD1, but this gene call is untestable without DNA. This CDR3 has 13 amino acids. The CDR3 spells CASSRDRGLEQFF.

This chain links TRBV29-1 with TRBJ2-7. The CDR3 extends over 13 amino acids. Germline CDR1 SQVTM, CDR2 ANQGSEA. CDR3 protein: CSVEPPNIHEQYF.

This chain uses TRBV19 with TRBJ1-5. The CDR3 is 16 residues long. Looked up from germline, CDR1 is LNHDA and CDR2 is SQIVND (reference sequence). CDR3 sequence: CASSILAAGGNQPQHF.

The rearrangement links TRBV7-8 to TRBJ2-5. The CDR3 covers 15 residues. Germline CDR1 SGHVS, CDR2 FQNEAQ. CDR3 sequence: CASSLSNRVQETQYF.

The chain has TRBV7-2 and TRBJ2-7. Per the germline V gene, CDR1 is SGHTA and CDR2 is FQGNSA. The length of the CDR3 is 13 residues. The CDR3 loop reads CASSLVWEYEQYF.

The V gene is TRBV10-3, the J gene TRBJ2-1; TCRdb's D call, TRBD1, is unchecked because there is no DNA. Germline V CDR1 and CDR2: ENHRY, SYGVKD. This CDR3 is built from 14 residues. The CDR3 sequence: CAIRDQGFYNEQFF.

The V gene is TRBV4-1, the J gene TRBJ2-7; the D gene TCRdb calls, TRBD2, cannot be checked with no DNA. The CDR3 spans 15 residues. Germline V gene data show CDR1 as MGHRA and CDR2 as YSYEKL. CDR3 in amino acids: CASSQGARGSYEQYF.

V and J are TRBV7-3 and TRBJ2-3; the D gene TCRdb calls, TRBD2, cannot be checked with no DNA. This CDR3 comprises 17 residues. Germline CDR1 and CDR2: SGHTA and FQGTGA. CDR3 region: CASSLEIGTSDTDTQYF.

This chain uses TRBV29-1 with TRBJ1-2; no DNA is available, so the TRBD1 call from TCRdb remains unchecked. Germline lookup yields CDR1 SQVTM and CDR2 ANQGSEA. CDR3 length equals 13 residues. This CDR3 reads CSVGSGTVYGYTF.

This chain connects TRBV6-1 to TRBJ1-1; TCRdb gives TRBD1 as the D gene, but with no DNA this cannot be confirmed. Germline CDR1 reads MNHNS; CDR2 reads SASEGT. The CDR3 extends over 14 amino acids. CDR3 in amino acids: CASNHRTGVTEAFF.

V and J are TRBV7-8 and TRBJ2-2; TCRdb's assignment of TRBD1 cannot be checked, as there is no DNA. Looked up from germline, CDR1 is SGHVS and CDR2 is FQNEAQ. The CDR3 is made up of 17 amino acids. CDR3 amino acids: CASSFGGAIRGTGELFF.

J is TRBJ2-1 and V is TRBV28; TCRdb returns TRBD1, unconfirmable since there is no DNA. The CDR3 has 15 residues. CDR1 is MDHEN, CDR2 SYDVKM, per germline. CDR3 sequence reads: CASGIWGVSTNEQFF.

The chain uses TRBV27 and TRBJ1-6; as DNA is missing, the TRBD1 call by TCRdb cannot be tested. Germline CDR1 MNHEY, CDR2 SMNVEV (reference sequence). CDR3 length: 14 amino acids. Here the CDR3 reads CASTQQGWNSPLHF.

The rearrangement uses TRBV4-3 and TRBJ2-5; TCRdb gives TRBD2 as the D gene, but with no DNA this cannot be confirmed. The CDR3 contains 18 residues. From germline, CDR1 is LGHNA and CDR2 YSLEER. CDR3 protein: CASSQALAGGPGYETQYF.

The chain has TRBV10-3 and TRBJ2-2; TCRdb lists TRBD1, though no DNA is available to test this call. This CDR3 has 15 residues. Germline CDR1 reads ENHRY; CDR2 reads SYGVKD. This chain's CDR3 is CAISQQGAHTGELFF.

The J gene is TRBJ2-3, the V gene TRBV9. Germline V CDR1 and CDR2: SGDLS, YYNGEE. The CDR3 length is 15 residues. The CDR3 spells CASSVAETSTDTQYF.

The V and J genes are TRBV27 and TRBJ2-3; TCRdb's assignment of TRBD2 cannot be checked, as there is no DNA. The CDR3 is made up of 18 amino acids. The germline V gene encodes CDR1 MNHEY and CDR2 SMNVEV (reference sequence). The CDR3 protein is CASSTYFSGGAPTDTQYF.

The rearrangement uses TRBV25-1 and TRBJ1-1; absent DNA, TCRdb's TRBD1 call cannot be checked. The CDR3 extends over 13 amino acids. Per germline, CDR1 MGHDK and CDR2 SYGVNS. This CDR3 reads CASSESPYTEAFF.

The chain employs TRBV29-1 and TRBJ2-7; TCRdb proposes TRBD1, but this gene call is untestable without DNA. Germline assignment: CDR1 SQVTM and CDR2 ANQGSEA. This CDR3 has 14 residues. CDR3 sequence reads: CSVEGTGETYEQYF.

This chain links TRBV5-6 with TRBJ1-4; TCRdb reports TRBD1, a call that lacks DNA to check it against. Germline-derived CDR1 and CDR2 are SGHDT and YYEEEE. The CDR3 has 14 residues. CDR3 sequence: CASSLVQGNEKLFF.

The gene calls are TRBV4-3 and TRBJ2-1; TCRdb names TRBD1, which stays unverified in the absence of DNA. CDR1 is LGHNA, CDR2 YSLEER, per germline. The CDR3 runs to 16 residues. CDR3 loop: CASSQDSAGVGNEQFF.